What follows describes a single TCR beta chain. This clonotype was found a few times. There is no known antigen for this receptor. No base-level quality is on record; no much larger clone is a single base apart. V is pared back by 1 base and J by 4 bases, with 19 bases lying between the germline termini. Counted from cysteine to phenylalanine, this CDR3 has 18 amino acids. The only DNA kept is the CDR3, 54 bases in frame from the first base. CDR1 and CDR2, looked up from the germline V gene, are MGHRA and YSYEKL. Receptor amplification or capture employed RT-PCR. These reads were obtained on an Illumina HiSeq 2500. TCRdb applied fastp at Q25 and MiXCR to the public reads, then kept only in-frame beta chains. Duplicate CDR3 protein sequences are folded into a single record with the most common DNA and genes. In this sample the table shows about 570,000 distinct CDR3 sequences, 11% of which occur a single time. The ten most abundant clones make up roughly 11% of the sample.

The data were obtained in a study of response to subunit inactivated influenza vaccine (dated by TCRdb to 2017 to 2018). Background on the whole study: Deep quantitative T cell receptor repertoire profiling was used in the study to track responses to a trivalent subunit inactivated influenza vaccine.

Points the paper makes about the study in general: The authors proposed that each seasonal influenza vaccination may bring in only a limited number of new T cells.

This sample was shared with a second study, whose subject was T cells expressing NK-cell markers. As that second study puts it: TCR beta cDNA libraries were made by 5'RACE template switching that added a universal primer site and unique molecular identifiers. Three sorted T-cell subsets (CD3+CD56+NKG2C+, CD3+CD56+NKG2C- and CD3+CD56-NKG2C+) from fewer than 10 donors had their TCR beta-chain repertoires profiled. Seven of the eight sequenced donors were HCMV-seropositive and one was HCMV-seronegative. To restrict sorting to alphabetaTCR-expressing T cells, an anti-gammadeltaTCR antibody was added in several experiments. In more than five donors, the dominant CD3+CD56+NKG2C+ clonotypes were found to rank among the top 10 CD8+ clonotypes and to make up roughly 1.0-8% of CD8+ T cells. Those dominant clonotypes were again the most abundant among CD3+CD56-NKG2C+ cells in a few donors, at about 25-60.1%. Whether the expanded NKG2C-expressing T cell clones were specific for HCMV antigens remained unclear. The eight sequenced donors were randomly selected healthy volunteers, three men and five women. HCMV serostatus was determined by detecting HCMV-specific IgG in serum with a commercial ELISA kit. Peripheral blood mononuclear cells were isolated from blood by Ficoll density gradient centrifugation. Bulk peripheral blood T-cell repertoires were additionally sequenced from unsorted PBMC for several donors. cDNA synthesis was primed from the TCR beta constant segment and was followed by two successive PCR amplification steps. Illumina HiSeq 2000/2500, MiSeq or NextSeq was used to sequence libraries as 2 x 150 bp reads. Reads were demultiplexed and grouped by UMI with MIGEC, and clonotypes were assembled and quantified with MiTCR. Only TCR cDNA sequences supported by at least two reads were kept to exclude erroneous sequences. The tcR package was used for downstream repertoire analysis, and clonotypes were matched across fractions by CDR3 nucleotide sequence plus V segment. Antigen specificity was annotated against VDJdb with VDJmatch, allowing one amino acid substitution in CDR3.

This receptor was identified in a middle-aged man who received an inactivated influenza vaccine. Donor details come from another sample of the same person, matched by shared clones. The source was PBMCs from blood, collected on the day of vaccination. The rearrangement joined TRBV4-1 to TRBJ2-2; TRBD2 might be the D gene, on 6 matching bases. The DNA sequence is as follows: TGCGCCAGCAGCCAAGCGGCCCCACGCGGGGTAACCACCGGGGAGCTGTTTTTT. This is translated as CASSQAAPRGVTTGELFF.